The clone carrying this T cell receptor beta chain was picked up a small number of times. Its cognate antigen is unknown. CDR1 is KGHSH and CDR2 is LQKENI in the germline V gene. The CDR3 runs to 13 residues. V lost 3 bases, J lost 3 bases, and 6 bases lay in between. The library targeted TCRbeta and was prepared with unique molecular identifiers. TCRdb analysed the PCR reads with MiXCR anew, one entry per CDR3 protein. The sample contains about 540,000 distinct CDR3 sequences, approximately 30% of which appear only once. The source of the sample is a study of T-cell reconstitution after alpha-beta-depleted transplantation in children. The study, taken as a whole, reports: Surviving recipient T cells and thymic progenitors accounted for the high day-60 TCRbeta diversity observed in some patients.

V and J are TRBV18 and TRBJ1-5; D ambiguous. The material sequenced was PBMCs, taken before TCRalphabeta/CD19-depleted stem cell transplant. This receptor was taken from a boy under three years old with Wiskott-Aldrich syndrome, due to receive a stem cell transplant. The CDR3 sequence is CASSPVDNQPQHF. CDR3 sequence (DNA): TGTGCCAGCTCACCGGTGGACAATCAGCCCCAGCATTTT. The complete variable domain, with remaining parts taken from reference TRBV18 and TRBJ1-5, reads NAGVMQNPRHLVRRRGQEARLRCSPMKGHSHVYWYRQLPEEGLKFMVYLQKENIIDESGMPKERFSAEFPKEGPSILRIQQVVRGDSAAYFCASSPVDNQPQHFGDGTRLSIL.